These 29 T cell receptor beta chains came from one sample sequenced in a study of blood T cell repertoires in COVID-19. Sequencing used immunoSEQ multiplex PCR; TCRdb keeps in-frame clones, though not all of them. The repertoire includes under 300,000 clones, around nine tenths of them detected once, and 2% to 2.5% sits in the top ten. Material for sequencing was peripheral blood. These receptors all come from a woman between 40 and 50 years old who had recovered from COVID-19.

The DNA of the CDR3 is TGTGCCAGCAGTGATAAACAGGGGCACCTGACTCAGACCCAGTACTTC. It translates to CASSDKQGHLTQTQYF. This chain links TRBV25-1 with TRBJ2-5; TRBD1 matches 7 bases. The CDR3 sequence is 16 residues long. V was clipped by 3 bases and J by 6 bases; unmatched bases: 13. Germline-derived CDR1 and CDR2 are MGHDK and SYGVNS. Full variable domain (outside the CDR3, taken from reference TRBV25-1 and TRBJ2-5): EADIYQTPRYLVIGTGKKITLECSQTMGHDKMYWYQQDPGMELHLIHYSYGVNSTEKGDLSSESTVSRIRTEHFPLTLESARPSHTSQYLCASSDKQGHLTQTQYFGPGTRLLVL.

This clone has more than one count but fewer than ten. This sequence joins TRBV19 and TRBJ2-7; D perhaps matches TRBD1 (6 bases). Germline CDR1 reads LNHDA; CDR2 reads SQIVND (reference sequence). V lost 4 bases and J 5 bases, leaving 15 bases between the germline ends. The CDR3 has 14 residues. For the CDR3, the DNA is TGTGCCAGTAGTACCCAAGGGGGTTCAAACGAGCAGTACTTC. Amino acid sequence: CASSTQGGSNEQYF.

The V and J genes are TRBV24-1 and TRBJ2-7, with D possibly TRBD1 on 5 matching bases. Germline CDR1 reads KGHDR; CDR2 reads SFDVKD. The V and J ends lost 9 bases and 4 bases respectively, with 9 bases between them. The CDR3 has 11 residues. The CDR3 loop reads CATGSGYEQYF. The DNA for the CDR3 is TGTGCCACCGGATCAGGGTACGAGCAGTACTTC.

The rearrangement uses TRBV6-2 or TRBV6-3 and TRBJ2-3; TRBD2 aligns across 7 bases. Germline V gene sequence: CDR1 MNHEY, CDR2 SVGEGT. The V gene end was trimmed by 0 bases and the J gene end by 2 bases; junction bases not matched to a gene: 8. The CDR3 extends over 17 amino acids. In DNA, the CDR3 is TGTGCCAGCAGTTACTCCGGTCTAGCGGCGATCACAGATACGCAGTATTTT. Protein: CASSYSGLAAITDTQYF.

The CDR3 coding sequence is TGTGCCAGCAGCGATGGGCCCCTAGGGGTTAATTCACCCCTCCACTTT. It is translated as CASSDGPLGVNSPLHF. The chain is built from TRBV5-5 and TRBJ1-6; D may be TRBD1 (5 bases). The CDR3 runs to 16 residues. Between the trimmed V and J ends, which lost 4 bases and 6 bases, there was a span of 17 bases. Germline V gene data show CDR1 as SGHKS and CDR2 as YYEKEE (reference sequence).

This chain connects TRBV2 to TRBJ2-3; 10 bases align to TRBD2. In germline, CDR1 is SNHLY, CDR2 FYNNEI. After removal of 0 bases from V and 5 bases from J, the junction contained 5 bases not matched to a gene. CDR3 length: 16 residues. CDR3 DNA sequence: TGTGCCAGCAGTGAAGCGTTAGCGGGGGGACAAGATACGCAGTATTTT. As protein: CASSEALAGGQDTQYF.

V usage is TRBV20-1 and J usage is TRBJ2-7, with unresolved D. The CDR3 consists of 10 residues. Germline V gives CDR1 DFQATT, CDR2 SNEGSKA (reference sequence). Trimming shortened V by 5 bases and J by 3 bases, and 5 bases separated the two germline ends. The CDR3 DNA follows: TGCAGTGCTTCCGGCTACGAGCAGTACTTC. Protein product: CSASGYEQYF.

The gene calls are TRBV30 and TRBJ1-1; D gene uncertain. The CDR3 consists of 11 residues. V was shortened by 2 bases and J by 7 bases, with 8 bases between the two germline ends. Germline V gene lookup returns CDR1 GTSNPN and CDR2 SVGIG (reference sequence). CDR3 region: CAWSSYDEAFF. The CDR3 DNA follows: TGTGCCTGGAGTTCCTACGATGAAGCTTTCTTT.

This clone was detected only a few times. V gene TRBV27 combines with J gene TRBJ2-2; D might be TRBD2 (6 bases). This CDR3 contains 13 residues. The V and J ends lost 5 bases and 5 bases respectively, with 9 bases between them. CDR1 is MNHEY and CDR2 is SMNVEV in the germline V gene (reference sequence). The CDR3 nucleotides read TGTGCCAGCAGTCGGAGGGGAACCGGGGAGCTGTTTTTT. This codes for CASSRRGTGELFF.

The chain recombines TRBV3-1 (or the pseudogene TRBV3-2) with TRBJ2-1; D perhaps matches TRBD1 (5 bases). The CDR3 spans 16 residues. V dropped 2 bases and J dropped 7 bases, with 18 bases sitting between them. CDR1 and CDR2 (germline): LGHDT, YNNKEL (reference sequence). DNA for the CDR3: TGTGCCAGCAGCCAACAATCGCCAGGGAAGGGAAATGAGCAGTTCTTC. The encoded protein is CASSQQSPGKGNEQFF.

The chain is built from TRBV6-4 and TRBJ2-7; 11 bases map to TRBD1. The CDR3 spans 13 residues. The V segment lost 6 bases and the J segment 5 bases; nucleotides outside the gene matches: 3. Germline CDR1 is MRHNA and CDR2 is SNTAGT. The CDR3 reads CASSRDRGDEQYF. The CDR3 nucleotides read TGTGCCAGCAGCCGGGACAGGGGGGACGAGCAGTACTTC.

V gene TRBV2 combines with J gene TRBJ2-7; possible D gene TRBD2, 5 bases. Between the trimmed V and J ends, which lost 10 bases and 3 bases, there was a span of 19 bases. This CDR3 is built from 14 residues. The germline V gene encodes CDR1 SNHLY and CDR2 FYNNEI. CDR3 in amino acids: CANSPAGRHYEQYF. The CDR3 nucleotides are TGTGCCAACTCCCCGGCGGGCAGACACTACGAGCAGTACTTC.

J is TRBJ2-1 and V is TRBV6-2 or TRBV6-3; maybe TRBD2 (5 bases). Deletions cut 4 bases from V and 0 bases from J, with 13 bases between. The CDR3 sequence is 16 residues long. The germline CDR1 and CDR2 sequences are MNHEY and SVGEGT. The chain's CDR3 is CASSSYRGFSYNEQFF. The CDR3 DNA reads as TGTGCCAGCAGTTCATACCGGGGATTCTCCTACAATGAGCAGTTCTTC.

This chain uses TRBV6-2 or TRBV6-3 with TRBJ2-4; the D gene is possibly TRBD1 (6 bases). CDR1 is MNHEY and CDR2 is SVGEGT in the germline V gene. The CDR3 loop spans 16 amino acids. V lost 6 bases, J lost 3 bases, and 18 bases lay in between. Here the CDR3 reads CASSRSTGWGKNIQYF. The CDR3 nucleotides are TGTGCCAGCAGCCGATCGACAGGATGGGGCAAAAACATTCAGTACTTC.

The gene calls are TRBV27 and TRBJ1-4, with D unclear. The germline V gene has CDR1 MNHEY and CDR2 SMNVEV (reference sequence). The CDR3 runs to 14 residues. Trimming pared 6 bases from V and 5 bases from J, leaving 13 bases between. CDR3 nucleotide sequence: TGTGCCAGCAGACCCTATCACGAGAATGAAAAACTGTTTTTT. Translating gives CASRPYHENEKLFF. Using reference TRBV27 and TRBJ1-4 for the parts outside the CDR3, the full variable domain is EAQVTQNPRYLITVTGKKLTVTCSQNMNHEYMSWYRQDPGLGLRQIYYSMNVEVTDKGDVPEGYKVSRKEKRNFPLILESPSPNQTSLYFCASRPYHENEKLFFGSGTQLSVL.

The chain recombines TRBV9 with TRBJ2-2; 10 positions agree with TRBD1. Germline V lookup: CDR1 SGDLS, CDR2 YYNGEE. J gave up 2 bases and V 4 bases, and 11 bases lay outside the gene matches. The CDR3 has 18 residues. Written as DNA, the CDR3 is TGTGCCAGCAGCTCCCGGGGACAGGGGACCCTAAACACCGGGGAGCTGTTTTTT. Encoded protein: CASSSRGQGTLNTGELFF.

This sequence joins TRBV19 and TRBJ2-5; 11 nucleotides line up with TRBD1. The CDR3 loop spans 16 amino acids. V lost 1 base to trimming and J lost 4 bases; unmatched junction nucleotides: 5. Germline V gene lookup returns CDR1 LNHDA and CDR2 SQIVND (reference sequence). DNA of the CDR3: TGTGCCAGTAGTATAGCCGGGACAGGGGGTAGAGAGACCCAGTACTTC. This gives the protein CASSIAGTGGRETQYF.

The rearrangement links TRBV2 to TRBJ2-2, with 7 bases lining up with TRBD2. V gave up 4 bases and J gave up 2 bases; unmatched junction bases: 4. CDR3 size: 15 residues. Germline V CDR1 and CDR2: SNHLY, FYNNEI. The CDR3 DNA is TGTGCCAGCAGTGGGAGCGGGGCTAACACCGGGGAGCTGTTTTTT. Amino acid sequence: CASSGSGANTGELFF.

At least ten counts were recorded for this clone. Other DNA sequences in the same sample also yield this CDR3. The chain is built from TRBV15 and TRBJ2-7, with TRBD2 matching 10 bases. The CDR3 is made up of 17 amino acids. CDR1 is LNHNV, CDR2 YYDKDF, per germline (reference sequence). The V gene end was trimmed by 0 bases and the J gene end by 1 base; junction bases not matched to a gene: 6. The CDR3 loop is CATSRDRLAGASYEQYF. DNA of the CDR3: TGTGCCACCAGCAGAGATCGGCTAGCGGGAGCGTCCTACGAGCAGTACTTC.

The table lists this clone with many counts. The CDR3 reads CASSFSGATQYF. The CDR3 DNA reads as TGTGCCAGCAGTTTTAGCGGGGCTACGCAGTATTTT. This chain links TRBV12-3 or TRBV12-4 with TRBJ2-3; 8 nucleotides align to TRBD2. The CDR3 length is 12 residues. With V trimmed by 3 bases and J by 8 bases, 1 base remained unmatched.

CDR3 protein: CASSIADSSNQPQHF. DNA for the CDR3: TGTGCCAGTAGTATCGCCGACAGCAGCAATCAGCCCCAGCATTTT. The V call is TRBV19, the J call TRBJ1-5, with D maybe TRBD1 (5 bases). The CDR3 totals 15 residues. From germline, CDR1 is LNHDA and CDR2 SQIVND (reference sequence). V lost 3 bases and J 1 base, leaving 10 bases between the germline ends.

In nucleotides, the CDR3 is TGCGCCAGCAGCTTGTCAGACTCGCGAACGCAGTATTTT. Protein sequence: CASSLSDSRTQYF. The rearrangement uses TRBV5-1 and TRBJ2-3; no definite D call. CDR1 and CDR2 (germline): SGHRS, YFSETQ. With 1 base removed from V and 9 bases from J, the gap between germline ends came to 12 bases. This CDR3 comprises 13 residues. Supplemented by reference TRBV5-1 and TRBJ2-3, the full variable domain reads KAGVTQTPRYLIKTRGQQVTLSCSPISGHRSVSWYQQTPGQGLQFLFEYFSETQRNKGNFPGRFSGRQFSNSRSEMNVSTLELGDSALYLCASSLSDSRTQYFGPGTRLTVL.

The gene calls are TRBV30 and TRBJ1-5; D is undetermined. The V end lost 0 bases, the J end lost 3 bases, and 9 bases lay between the germline ends. The CDR3 extends over 14 amino acids. Germline assignment: CDR1 GTSNPN and CDR2 SVGIG (reference sequence). In nucleotides, the CDR3 is TGTGCCTGGAGTGTAAGAGGGAACAATCAGCCCCAGCATTTT. It codes for CAWSVRGNNQPQHF.

This rearrangement joins TRBV28 to TRBJ1-1, with D hard to call. The V gene lost 2 bases and the J gene lost 2 bases, with 9 bases spanning the gap. This CDR3 is built from 14 residues. Germline V CDR1 and CDR2: MDHEN, SYDVKM. CDR3 loop: CASSLVQANTEAFF. The CDR3 region has the DNA TGTGCCAGCAGTTTAGTCCAGGCTAACACTGAAGCTTTCTTT.

In this sample, this clone turned up once. The rearrangement joins TRBV20-1 to TRBJ1-2; D is undetermined. The CDR3 sequence is 11 residues long. Germline loops: CDR1 DFQATT, CDR2 SNEGSKA (reference sequence). V lost 5 bases to trimming and J lost 5 bases, with 9 bases between them. CDR3 sequence (DNA): TGCAGTGCTCAATCGGGTTATGGCTACACCTTC. Translating it yields CSAQSGYGYTF.

V usage is TRBV3-1 (or the pseudogene TRBV3-2) and J usage is TRBJ2-5; no clear D. Germline assignment: CDR1 LGHDT and CDR2 YNNKEL (reference sequence). The V end lost 5 bases, the J end lost 5 bases, and 9 bases lay between the germline ends. The CDR3 is 12 amino acids. For the CDR3, the DNA is TGTGCCAGCAGCTCCCCCGGGGAGACCCAGTACTTC. Translated: CASSSPGETQYF.

This clone was found a few times. The chain links TRBV6-5 to TRBJ1-4; no reliable D call. Trimming removed 6 bases from V and 0 bases from J, with 8 bases in between. Germline values: CDR1 MNHEY, CDR2 SVGAGI. The CDR3 runs to 14 residues. CDR3 amino acids: CASRTVATNEKLFF. The CDR3 DNA reads TGTGCCAGCAGAACAGTTGCAACTAATGAAAAACTGTTTTTT.

The chain uses TRBV4-1 and TRBJ1-5; D not certain. The CDR3 is 15 residues long. Germline V CDR1 and CDR2: MGHRA, YSYEKL. V shed 1 base and J shed 0 bases, with 7 bases lying between them. CDR3 DNA: TGCGCCAGCAGCCAAGTCGGGAGTAGCAATCAGCCCCAGCATTTT. It is translated as CASSQVGSSNQPQHF.

The chain couples TRBV4-3 to TRBJ2-7, with TRBD1 matching 7 bases. The CDR3 covers 14 residues. Trimming cost V 0 bases and J 4 bases; bases outside gene matches: 3. Germline V CDR1 and CDR2: LGHNA, YSLEER. The chain's CDR3 is CASSQEVRGYEQYF. In DNA, the CDR3 is TGCGCCAGCAGCCAAGAGGTCAGGGGGTACGAGCAGTACTTC.